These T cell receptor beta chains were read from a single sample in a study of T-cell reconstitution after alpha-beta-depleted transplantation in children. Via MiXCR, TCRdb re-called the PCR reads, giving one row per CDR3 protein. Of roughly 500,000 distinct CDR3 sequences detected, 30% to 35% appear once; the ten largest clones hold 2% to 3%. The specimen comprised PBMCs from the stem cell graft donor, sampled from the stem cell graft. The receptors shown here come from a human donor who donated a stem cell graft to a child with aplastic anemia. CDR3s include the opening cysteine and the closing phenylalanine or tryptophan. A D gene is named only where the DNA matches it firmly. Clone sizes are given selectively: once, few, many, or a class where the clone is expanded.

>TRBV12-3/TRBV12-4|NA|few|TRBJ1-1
CASSFSGGWNTEAFF
TGTGCCAGCAGTTTCTCTGGAGGCTGGAACACTGAAGCTTTCTTT
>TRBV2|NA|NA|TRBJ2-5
CASSEAGGRYQETQYF
TGTGCCAGCAGTGAAGCGGGTGGCAGGTACCAAGAGACCCAGTACTTC
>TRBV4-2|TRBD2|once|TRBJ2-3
CASSQGTSGRRADTQYF
TGTGCCAGCAGCCAAGGAACTAGCGGGAGGAGGGCAGATACGCAGTATTTT
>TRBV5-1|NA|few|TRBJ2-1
CASSFMGHEQFF
TGCGCCAGCAGCTTTATGGGCCATGAGCAGTTCTTC
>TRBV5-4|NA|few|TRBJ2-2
CASSFLKEELFF
TGTGCCAGCAGCTTTCTGAAGGAGGAGCTGTTTTTT
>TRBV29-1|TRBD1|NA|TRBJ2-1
CSVDRGLGNEQFF
TGCAGCGTTGACAGGGGGCTAGGGAATGAGCAGTTCTTC
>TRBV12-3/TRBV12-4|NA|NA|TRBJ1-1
CASQPGNTEAFF
TGTGCCAGCCAGCCCGGGAACACTGAAGCTTTCTTT
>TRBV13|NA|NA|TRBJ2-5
CASSPRGARDRETQYF
TGTGCCAGCAGCCCCCGGGGCGCCAGGGATAGAGAGACCCAGTACTTC
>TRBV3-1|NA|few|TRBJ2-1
CASSLGRNEQFF
TGTGCCAGCAGCCTAGGGAGGAATGAGCAGTTCTTC
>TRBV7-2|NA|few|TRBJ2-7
CASSLAPESSYEQYF
TGTGCCAGCAGCTTAGCTCCAGAAAGCTCCTACGAGCAGTACTTC
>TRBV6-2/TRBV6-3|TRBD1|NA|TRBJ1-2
CAGRQGAQDGYTF
TGTGCCGGAAGACAGGGGGCGCAGGATGGCTACACCTTC
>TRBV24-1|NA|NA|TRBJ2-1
CATSDVRDHEQFF
TGTGCCACCAGTGATGTCCGAGACCATGAGCAGTTCTTC
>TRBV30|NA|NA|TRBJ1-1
CAWGGVSGTEAFF
TGTGCCTGGGGGGGGGTCTCCGGCACTGAAGCTTTCTTT
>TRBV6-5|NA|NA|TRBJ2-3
CASSNARGKQYF
TGTGCCAGCAGTAACGCCAGGGGAAAGCAGTATTTT
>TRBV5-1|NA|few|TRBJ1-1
CASSLGFQVSNTEAFF
TGCGCCAGCAGCTTGGGTTTCCAGGTCTCGAACACTGAAGCTTTCTTT
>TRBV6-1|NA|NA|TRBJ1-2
CAIGTRGAYGYTF
TGTGCCATTGGGACAAGGGGCGCTTATGGCTACACCTTC
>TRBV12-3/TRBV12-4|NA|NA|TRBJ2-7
CASSLRGPSSYEQYF
TGTGCCAGCAGTCTGCGCGGGCCGAGCTCCTACGAGCAGTACTTC